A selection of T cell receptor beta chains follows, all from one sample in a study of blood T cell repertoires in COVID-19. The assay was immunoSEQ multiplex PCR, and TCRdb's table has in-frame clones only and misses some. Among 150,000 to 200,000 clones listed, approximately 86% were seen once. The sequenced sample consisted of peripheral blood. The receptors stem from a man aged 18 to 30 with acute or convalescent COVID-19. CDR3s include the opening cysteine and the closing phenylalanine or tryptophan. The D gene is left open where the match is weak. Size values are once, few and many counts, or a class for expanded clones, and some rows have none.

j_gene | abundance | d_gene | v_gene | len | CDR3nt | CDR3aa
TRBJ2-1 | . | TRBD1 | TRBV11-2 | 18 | TGTGCCAGCAACATTGGACAGGGAATATGGAGCTCCTACAATGAGCAGTTCTTC | CASNIGQGIWSSYNEQFF
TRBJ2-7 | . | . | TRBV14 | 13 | TGTGCCAGCAGCCAGGCAGGGTCGGGCGAGCAGTACTTC | CASSQAGSGEQYF
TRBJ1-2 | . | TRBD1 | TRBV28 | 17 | TGTGCCAGCAGCCTCCCGGGGACAGGGGGCAGAAACTATGGCTACACCTTC | CASSLPGTGGRNYGYTF
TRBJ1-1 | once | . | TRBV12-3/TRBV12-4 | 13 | TGTGCCAGCAGTTACGGGAGGAACACTGAAGCTTTCTTT | CASSYGRNTEAFF
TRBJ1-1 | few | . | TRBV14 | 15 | TGTGCCAGCAGCCATATTCGACAGAGGAACACTGAAGCTTTCTTT | CASSHIRQRNTEAFF
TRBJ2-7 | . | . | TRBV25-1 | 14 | TGTGCCAGCAGTGATCTCGCGGGGTACTACGAGCAGTACTTC | CASSDLAGYYEQYF
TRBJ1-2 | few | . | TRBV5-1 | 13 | TGCGCCAGCAGCTTGCCGGGGGACTATGGCTACACCTTC | CASSLPGDYGYTF
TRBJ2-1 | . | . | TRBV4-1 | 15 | TGCGCCAGCAGCCAAATAGATAGCGGTTACAATGAGCAGTTCTTC | CASSQIDSGYNEQFF
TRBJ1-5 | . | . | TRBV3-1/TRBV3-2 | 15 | TGTGCCAGCAGCCAAGTTTCAGGGGCGAGTCAGCCCCAGCATTTT | CASSQVSGASQPQHF
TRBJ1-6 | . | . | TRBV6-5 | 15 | TGTGCCAGCAGGCCACCGGGACAATTAAATTCACCCCTCCACTTT | CASRPPGQLNSPLHF
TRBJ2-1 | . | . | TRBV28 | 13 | TGTGCCAGCAGGGGGGGGGCCGCCAATGAGCAGTTCTTC | CASRGGAANEQFF
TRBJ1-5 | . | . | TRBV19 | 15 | TGTGCCAGTAGTATCGGCAGGGATAGCAATCAGCCCCAGCATTTT | CASSIGRDSNQPQHF
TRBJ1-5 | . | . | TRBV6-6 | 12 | TGTGCCAGCACTCGCTCTGGCCAGCCCCAGCATTTT | CASTRSGQPQHF
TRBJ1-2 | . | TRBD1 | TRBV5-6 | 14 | TGTGCCAGCTCTTTTGTACAGGGGGTCTATGGCTACACCTTC | CASSFVQGVYGYTF
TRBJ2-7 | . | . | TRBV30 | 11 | TGTGCCTGGAGCGAGAGCTACGAGCAGTACTTC | CAWSESYEQYF